The T cell receptor (beta chain) described here comes from a study of shared clonotypes between healthy human individuals. Study results and limitations: It was the non-shared clonotypes that had lower generation probabilities than clonotypes shared by all four donors.

CDR1 and CDR2 (germline): SGHRS, YFSETQ. This CDR3 spans 16 amino acids. Trimming pared 0 bases from V and 1 base from J, leaving 11 bases between. Only in-frame clones appear in the TCRdb table, and some are missing; sequencing was by immunoSEQ multiplex PCR. Among 550,000 to 800,000 clones listed, around 67% were seen once. About this clone itself: Its antigen is unknown.

This TCR derives from a woman in her twenties or thirties in good health. Sequencing was performed on memory CD4+ T cells sorted from blood. Subset given: CD45RA-negative fraction. V usage is TRBV5-1 and J usage is TRBJ1-3; D is unclear. This chain's CDR3 is CASSLGPKTSGNTIYF. CDR3 in DNA: TGCGCCAGCAGCTTGGGTCCCAAAACTTCTGGAAACACCATATATTTT.